The rows below give T cell receptor beta chains drawn from one sample of a study of blood T cell repertoires in COVID-19. Generated by immunoSEQ multiplex PCR, the TCRdb table keeps only in-frame clones and is missing some. The table includes approximately 160,000 clones, under 95% detected once. Sequencing used peripheral blood. Receptors originate from a man aged 55 to 69 with active or convalescent COVID-19. The CDR3 runs from the conserved cysteine through the conserved F or W. D genes are given only for firm matches. The size of a clone is reported for some rows only, either as once, few or many, or as a class for expanded clones.

abundance,d_gene,v_gene,j_gene,CDR3aa,CDR3nt
.,TRBD1,TRBV19,TRBJ2-6,CASSTRQGSGANVLTF,TGTGCCAGTAGTACCCGACAGGGATCTGGGGCCAACGTCCTGACTTTC
.,.,TRBV21-1,TRBJ1-2,CASSTRQGLRNYGYTF,TGTGCCAGCAGCACGCGCCAGGGATTACGGAACTATGGCTACACCTTC
.,TRBD1,TRBV6-5,TRBJ1-6,CASSYAGGWSPLHF,TGTGCCAGCAGTTACGCAGGGGGCTGGTCACCCCTCCACTTT
.,TRBD1,TRBV4-2,TRBJ1-2,CASSQDPGTEFYGYTF,TGTGCCAGCAGCCAAGATCCAGGGACAGAGTTCTATGGCTACACCTTC
once,.,TRBV18,TRBJ2-1,CASSPPGQGGYNEQFF,TGTGCCAGCTCACCGCCCGGACAGGGAGGGTACAATGAGCAGTTCTTC
.,.,TRBV11-2,TRBJ1-1,CASTSSGLGWENTEAFF,TGTGCCAGCACCAGCAGCGGGTTAGGCTGGGAGAACACTGAAGCTTTCTTT
.,.,TRBV6-5,TRBJ1-2,CASRTTANYGYTF,TGTGCCAGCAGGACGACAGCTAACTATGGCTACACCTTC
.,.,TRBV12-5,TRBJ1-3,CASGFPPQVILISGNTIYF,TGTGCTAGTGGTTTTCCCCCCCAGGTGATTTTAATCTCTGGAAACACCATATATTTT
.,TRBD2,TRBV5-5,TRBJ2-5,CASSRPLRDYATQETQYF,TGTGCCAGCAGCAGGCCCCTCCGGGACTACGCGACGCAAGAGACCCAGTACTTC
.,TRBD1,TRBV5-4,TRBJ1-2,CASSYRTGGPYGYTF,TGTGCCAGCAGTTATAGGACAGGGGGTCCCTATGGCTACACCTTC
.,TRBD2,TRBV10-3,TRBJ2-3,CAISSGLAGRDTQYF,TGTGCCATCAGTTCGGGACTAGCGGGGCGGGATACGCAGTATTTT
.,TRBD1,TRBV20-1,TRBJ1-2,CSASPTGSGYTF,TGCAGTGCTAGTCCGACAGGGTCTGGCTACACCTTC
.,TRBD2,TRBV9,TRBJ2-7,CASSVGGSYSEQYF,TGTGCCAGCAGCGTAGGCGGGAGCTATAGCGAGCAGTACTTC
.,.,TRBV27,TRBJ2-2,CASSLSRSTGELFF,TGTGCCAGCAGTTTATCCAGAAGCACCGGGGAGCTGTTTTTT
.,TRBD1,TRBV6-5,TRBJ1-2,CASNLRTGVLYGYTF,TGTGCCAGCAACCTGCGGACAGGGGTCCTGTATGGCTACACCTTC
.,.,TRBV15,TRBJ2-5,CATSRDQEGTQYF,TGTGCCACCAGCAGAGATCAGGAGGGGACCCAGTACTTC
.,TRBD1,TRBV5-4,TRBJ2-1,CASSLGGTGINEQFF,TGTGCCAGCAGCTTGGGAGGGACAGGCATCAATGAGCAGTTCTTC
.,.,TRBV10-3,TRBJ2-5,CAISESGGAETQYF,TGTGCCATCAGTGAGTCTGGGGGGGCGGAGACCCAGTACTTC
once,TRBD1,TRBV6-5,TRBJ1-4,CASTELQGAGEKLFF,TGTGCCAGCACCGAACTACAGGGGGCAGGTGAAAAACTGTTTTTT
.,.,TRBV27,TRBJ2-7,CASSEPGGRIYEQYF,TGTGCCAGCAGTGAACCGGGGGGCCGTATCTACGAGCAGTACTTC
once,TRBD2,TRBV5-5,TRBJ2-1,CASSPGGTREYNEQFF,TGTGCCAGCAGCCCGGGGGGGACTAGGGAATACAATGAGCAGTTCTTC
.,TRBD1,TRBV6-2/TRBV6-3,TRBJ1-5,CASSYEGQAINQPQHF,TGTGCCAGCAGTTACGAGGGACAGGCGATCAATCAGCCCCAGCATTTT
.,.,TRBV7-2,TRBJ1-5,CASSLELHSNQPQHF,TGTGCCAGCAGCTTAGAGCTTCATAGCAATCAGCCCCAGCATTTT
.,.,TRBV11-3,TRBJ2-5,CASSLQEGTQYF,TGTGCCAGCAGCTTACAGGAGGGGACCCAGTACTTC
.,.,TRBV30,TRBJ1-1,CAWRGVTEAFF,TGTGCCTGGAGAGGGGTAACTGAAGCTTTCTTT
.,.,TRBV29-1,TRBJ2-3,CSVAAGYRTDTQYF,TGCAGCGTTGCCGCGGGGTATCGTACAGATACGCAGTATTTT
.,.,TRBV10-3,TRBJ1-2,CAISESTQRVGGYTF,TGTGCCATCAGTGAGTCAACCCAGCGAGTCGGGGGCTACACCTTC
.,.,TRBV21-1,TRBJ1-6,CASRPRDSGNSPLHF,TGTGCCAGCAGACCACGGGACAGCGGAAATTCACCCCTCCACTTT
.,TRBD2,TRBV5-4,TRBJ2-2,CASSRGGLAGFAGELFF,TGTGCCAGCAGCCGGGGCGGACTAGCGGGATTCGCCGGGGAGCTGTTTTTT
.,TRBD1,TRBV18,TRBJ1-4,CASSPLQGATNEKLFF,TGTGCCAGCTCACCACTACAGGGGGCTACTAATGAAAAACTGTTTTTT